The 26 T cell receptor beta chains given below trace back to one sample, sequenced in a study of T cell responses to AZD1222 COVID-19 vaccine. The table came from immunoSEQ multiplex PCR; TCRdb's copy has only in-frame clones and leaves some out. The ten most abundant clones cover 2% to 2.5% of a sample with about 140,000 clones. Input material: peripheral blood. These receptors all come from an adult in good health.

The chain links TRBV30 to TRBJ1-6; tentatively, D is TRBD1 (6 bases). The CDR3 runs 13 residues. V lost 5 bases to trimming and J lost 6 bases, with 11 bases between them. CDR1 is GTSNPN and CDR2 is SVGIG in the germline V gene (reference sequence). The CDR3: CAWVTGGNSPLHF. CDR3 coding DNA: TGTGCCTGGGTGACAGGAGGTAATTCACCCCTCCACTTT. Combining the CDR3 with reference TRBV30 and TRBJ1-6 gives the whole variable domain SQTIHQWPATLVQPVGSPLSLECTVEGTSNPNLYWYRQAAGRGLQLLFYSVGIGQISSEVPQNLSASRPQDRQFILSSKKLLLSDSGFYLCAWVTGGNSPLHFGNGTRLTVT.

The chain is built from TRBV7-3 and TRBJ2-3; D not resolved. The germline V gene encodes CDR1 SGHTA and CDR2 FQGTGA. This CDR3 has 14 amino acids. V gave up 1 base and J gave up 0 bases, with 5 bases separating them. In DNA form, the CDR3 reads TGTGCCAGCAGCTTAATCGGAAGCACAGATACGCAGTATTTT. Residues: CASSLIGSTDTQYF.

The genes are TRBV4-3 and TRBJ1-2, with D uncertain. CDR3 length: 14 residues. The V and J ends lost 4 bases and 4 bases respectively, with 13 bases between them. CDR1 LGHNA and CDR2 YSLEER come from the germline V gene. CDR3 loop: CASSRTATSYGYTF. CDR3 sequence (DNA): TGCGCCAGCAGCCGGACGGCTACCTCCTATGGCTACACCTTC.

This sequence joins TRBV5-4 and TRBJ2-6, with a tentative D call TRBD2 (5 bases). The germline V and J ends were trimmed by 6 bases and 8 bases, with 12 bases remaining between them. This CDR3 is 13 amino acids long. In germline, CDR1 is SGHNT, CDR2 YYREEE (reference sequence). CDR3 region: CASKHPDSNVLTF. The CDR3 DNA follows: TGTGCCAGCAAACACCCGGACTCCAACGTCCTGACTTTC.

The V call is TRBV3-1 (or the pseudogene TRBV3-2), the J call TRBJ1-2; 8 bases align to TRBD1. The CDR3 runs 13 residues. CDR1 is LGHDT, CDR2 YNNKEL, per germline (reference sequence). Losses at the gene ends were 4 bases for V and 8 bases for J; bases not matched to a gene: 6. The CDR3 nucleotides are TGTGCCAGCAGCCCTGACAGGGGTGCCGGCTACACCTTC. This codes for CASSPDRGAGYTF.

The genes are TRBV3-1 (or the pseudogene TRBV3-2) and TRBJ1-1; a possible D gene is TRBD1 (5 bases). V lost 7 bases to trimming and J lost 5 bases, with 14 bases between them. Germline values: CDR1 LGHDT, CDR2 YNNKEL (reference sequence). The CDR3 covers 13 residues. CDR3: CASNEGRGTEAFF. The CDR3 nucleotides read TGTGCCAGCAACGAGGGCCGGGGGACTGAAGCTTTCTTT.

The rearrangement links TRBV29-1 to TRBJ1-4, with D unclear. In germline, CDR1 is SQVTM, CDR2 ANQGSEA. V lost 2 bases and J 8 bases, leaving 12 bases between the germline ends. This CDR3 is built from 13 residues. The chain's CDR3 is CSVEPSPGEKLFF. Written as DNA, the CDR3 is TGCAGCGTTGAACCCTCCCCGGGAGAAAAACTGTTTTTT.

This chain connects TRBV11-2 to TRBJ1-3; D is unclear. Trimming took 0 bases from V and 4 from J, leaving 7 bases between them. Germline assignment: CDR1 SGHAT and CDR2 FQNNGV. This CDR3 is built from 14 residues. The CDR3 here is CASSLEPDGNTIYF. In DNA, the CDR3 is TGTGCCAGCAGCTTAGAACCAGACGGAAACACCATATATTTT.

The V gene is TRBV7-9, the J gene TRBJ1-5; the D gene is possibly TRBD1 (6 bases). The CDR3 loop spans 15 amino acids. The germline gives CDR1 SEHNR, CDR2 FQNEAQ (reference sequence). Between the trimmed V and J ends, which lost 5 bases and 1 base, there was a span of 12 bases. As DNA, the CDR3 is TGTGCCAGCAGCCTGGGACAACTAAGCAATCAGCCCCAGCATTTT. It specifies CASSLGQLSNQPQHF.

The CDR3: CASSQVGASGGQFF. The CDR3 nucleotides read TGTGCCAGCAGCCAAGTCGGGGCTAGCGGGGGGCAGTTCTTC. This chain joins TRBV3-1 (or the pseudogene TRBV3-2) and TRBJ2-1; 10 bases are a match to TRBD2. The trim removed 1 base at V and 12 bases at J, leaving 6 bases unmatched. Germline CDR1 is LGHDT and CDR2 is YNNKEL (reference sequence). CDR3 length equals 14 residues.

The gene calls are TRBV18 and TRBJ2-2, with 7 positions matching TRBD1. The CDR3 has 15 residues. Germline lookup yields CDR1 KGHSH and CDR2 LQKENI. With 4 bases clipped from V and 3 bases from J, the junction kept 5 bases outside the gene matches. The CDR3 region has the DNA TGTGCCAGCTCACTTGACCAGGGGGACACCGGGGAGCTGTTTTTT. It yields the protein CASSLDQGDTGELFF.

The genes are TRBV3-1 (or the pseudogene TRBV3-2) and TRBJ1-2; D is uncertain. Trimming left V 2 bases short and J 2 bases short, with 9 bases between. CDR1 LGHDT and CDR2 YNNKEL come from the germline V gene (reference sequence). The CDR3 sequence is 14 residues long. CDR3 DNA sequence: TGTGCCAGCAGCCAATTGGACCAGAACTATGGCTACACCTTC. As protein: CASSQLDQNYGYTF.

This chain connects TRBV19 to TRBJ1-3; D not certain. The CDR3 is made up of 15 amino acids. The germline V and J ends were trimmed by 2 bases and 3 bases, with 11 bases remaining between them. The germline V gene encodes CDR1 LNHDA and CDR2 SQIVND (reference sequence). CDR3 nucleotides: TGTGCCAGTAGTATATCGGGGATTGATGGAAACACCATATATTTT. This translates into CASSISGIDGNTIYF.

This chain connects TRBV19 to TRBJ1-1; possible D gene TRBD1, 6 bases. From germline, CDR1 is LNHDA and CDR2 SQIVND (reference sequence). The CDR3 length is 13 residues. V lost 6 bases to trimming and J lost 5 bases, with 13 bases between them. In DNA form, the CDR3 reads TGTGCCAGTAGCCAGGGGTTGGCAACTGAAGCTTTCTTT. Its protein is CASSQGLATEAFF.

The chain recombines TRBV7-2 with TRBJ2-7, with D possibly being TRBD1 (6 bases). This CDR3 has 11 residues. Looked up from germline, CDR1 is SGHTA and CDR2 is FQGNSA. V shed 5 bases and J shed 7 bases, with 9 bases lying between them. Here the CDR3 reads CASSPDREQYF. The CDR3 coding sequence is TGTGCCAGCAGCCCAGACAGGGAGCAGTACTTC. Using reference TRBV7-2 and TRBJ2-7 for the parts outside the CDR3, the full variable domain is GAGVSQSPSNKVTEKGKDVELRCDPISGHTALYWYRQSLGQGLEFLIYFQGNSAPDKSGLPSDRFSAERTGGSVSTLTIQRTQQEDSAVYLCASSPDREQYFGPGTRLTVT.

The V gene is TRBV9, the J gene TRBJ2-1, with D tentatively TRBD1 (5 bases). Trimming left V 2 bases short and J 3 bases short, with 12 bases between. CDR1 and CDR2 (germline): SGDLS, YYNGEE. The CDR3 contains 15 residues. The chain's CDR3 is CASSVGAMNYNEQFF. In DNA form, the CDR3 reads TGTGCCAGCAGCGTTGGGGCTATGAACTACAATGAGCAGTTCTTC.

The chain carries TRBV14 and TRBJ2-7, with D possibly being TRBD2 (7 bases). Per the germline V gene, CDR1 is SGHDN and CDR2 is FVKESK. V lost 1 base and J lost 6, with 13 bases in between. This CDR3 is built from 14 residues. For the CDR3, the DNA is TGTGCCAGCAGCCAAGTTAAGGGGGGGAGCGAGCAGTACTTC. Its translation: CASSQVKGGSEQYF.

Written as DNA, the CDR3 is TGTGCCAGCAGCCTTCTAGCGGGGGGCGATGAGCAGTTCTTC. Its protein is CASSLLAGGDEQFF. This chain uses TRBV6-4 with TRBJ2-1; 11 nucleotides agree with TRBD2. The CDR3 runs to 14 residues. CDR1 and CDR2 (germline): MRHNA, SNTAGT. Trimming took 6 bases from V and 8 from J; bases not matched to a gene: 6.

The chain is built from TRBV30 and TRBJ1-5; D might be TRBD1 (6 bases). This CDR3 contains 16 residues. Deletions cut 0 bases from V and 5 bases from J, with 17 bases between. Per the germline V gene, CDR1 is GTSNPN and CDR2 is SVGIG (reference sequence). CDR3 residues: CAWSVLAGARDQPQHF. The CDR3 DNA is TGTGCCTGGAGTGTACTGGCAGGGGCTCGGGATCAGCCCCAGCATTTT.

V usage is TRBV28 and J usage is TRBJ1-5; D is unclear. Trimming stripped 7 bases from V and 2 bases from J, with 15 bases between. Germline loops: CDR1 MDHEN, CDR2 SYDVKM. The CDR3 totals 15 residues. The CDR3, as DNA: TGTGCCAGCAAGCGGGAGGTAGGTGGCAATCAGCCCCAGCATTTT. It translates to CASKREVGGNQPQHF.

V is TRBV19 and J is TRBJ1-2; 7 bases are shared with TRBD1. The V and J ends lost 9 bases and 4 bases, in that order; junction bases with no gene match: 8. This CDR3 spans 13 amino acids. Germline-derived CDR1 and CDR2 are LNHDA and SQIVND (reference sequence). CDR3 in amino acids: CASEDRASYGYTF. The CDR3 DNA sequence: TGTGCCAGCGAAGACAGGGCCAGCTATGGCTACACCTTC.

CDR3 nucleotide sequence: TGCGCCAGCAGCTTGGGACAGGACGCGAGCTATGGCTACACCTTC. Translating it yields CASSLGQDASYGYTF. This sequence joins TRBV5-1 and TRBJ1-2; possibly TRBD1 for D (6 bases). The germline V and J ends were trimmed by 0 bases and 4 bases, with 13 bases remaining between them. This CDR3 region has 15 residues. Germline values: CDR1 SGHRS, CDR2 YFSETQ.

V usage is TRBV20-1 and J usage is TRBJ1-1; no definite D call. The germline CDR1 and CDR2 sequences are DFQATT and SNEGSKA (reference sequence). V lost 3 bases and J 5 bases, leaving 7 bases between the germline ends. The CDR3 is 11 residues long. The CDR3: CSASRATEAFF. In DNA, the CDR3 is TGCAGTGCTAGTAGGGCGACTGAAGCTTTCTTT.

The J gene is TRBJ2-3, the V gene TRBV27; TRBD2 might be the D (6 bases). Germline-derived CDR1 and CDR2 are MNHEY and SMNVEV (reference sequence). There are 17 residues in the CDR3. Trimming left V 1 base short and J 0 bases short, with 14 bases between. The CDR3 sequence is CASSLYGTSTSTDTQYF. The CDR3, as DNA: TGTGCCAGCAGTTTATATGGGACTTCTACTAGCACAGATACGCAGTATTTT.

DNA of the CDR3: TGTGCCAGCAGTTTGCTTAGACTAAACACTGAAGCTTTCTTT. Encoded protein: CASSLLRLNTEAFF. The gene calls are TRBV28 and TRBJ1-1; D ambiguous. CDR1 is MDHEN and CDR2 is SYDVKM in the germline V gene. This CDR3 contains 14 residues. Trimming took off 3 bases at V and 2 bases at J, with 10 bases between the two ends.

The chain joins TRBV10-1 to TRBJ2-4, with a weak D call TRBD2 (6 bases). V gave up 11 bases and J gave up 0 bases, with 11 bases separating them. The length of the CDR3 is 13 residues. Germline V gene lookup returns CDR1 WNHNN and CDR2 SYGVQD (reference sequence). CDR3 bases: TGCGCCGGGGACTCCCGAGCCAAAAACATTCAGTACTTC. This sequence encodes CAGDSRAKNIQYF.